This T cell receptor beta chain was found in a study of beta chain features in type 1 diabetes. Study-wide results and limits: Within each of all four CD4+ subsets, Type 1 diabetes patients had TCRB CDR3s that were moderately but significantly shorter.

Expressed TCRB transcripts were sequenced because the entire RNA isolate underwent reverse transcription. Clones were read by immunoSEQ multiplex PCR, and TCRdb kept only the in-frame ones, dropping some. In the table there are 95,000 to 150,000 clones, 16% of which are singletons. The CDR3 sequence is 12 residues long. Trimming took 7 bases from V and 4 from J; bases not matched to a gene: 3. In germline, CDR1 is MNHNY, CDR2 SVGAGI (reference sequence). A remark on this clone: What it recognizes is unknown.

V gene TRBV6-6 combines with J gene TRBJ1-1, with 7 bases lining up with TRBD1. The sequence was collected from a man aged 25 to 40 with type 1 diabetes. The sequenced sample was central memory CD4+ T cells from blood. CDR3 region: CASKTGATEAFF. CDR3 coding DNA: TGTGCCAGCAAAACAGGGGCCACTGAAGCTTTCTTT.